The 11 T cell receptor beta chains listed next were all sequenced from one sample in a study of blood T cell repertoires in COVID-19. Only in-frame clones appear in the TCRdb table, and some are missing; sequencing was by immunoSEQ multiplex PCR. The sample comprises around 160,000 clones, more than 75% of which are singletons, and 13% rests with the top ten. Sequencing was performed on peripheral blood. These TCRs come from a man aged 60 to 69 with active or convalescent COVID-19.

The chain links TRBV28 to TRBJ2-1, with TRBD2 matching 8 bases. The V gene's germline CDR1 is MDHEN and CDR2 SYDVKM. Trimming took 6 bases from V and 1 from J; bases not matched to a gene: 8. The CDR3 consists of 16 residues. CDR3 DNA sequence: TGTGCCAGCAGAACGAGCGGGAGTTCTTCCTACAATGAGCAGTTCTTC. Encoded protein: CASRTSGSSSYNEQFF.

This chain connects TRBV11-3 to TRBJ1-3; TRBD1 might be the D (6 bases). The CDR3 consists of 16 residues. Deletions cut 5 bases from V and 4 bases from J, with 18 bases between. The germline V gene has CDR1 SGHNT and CDR2 YENEEA. The chain's CDR3 is CASSPPKGVWGNTIYF. As DNA, the CDR3 is TGTGCCAGCAGCCCCCCTAAGGGGGTCTGGGGAAACACCATATATTTT.

This clone was seen a few times. The chain uses TRBV11-2 and TRBJ1-1; D is uncertain. Germline V CDR1 and CDR2: SGHAT, FQNNGV. The CDR3 spans 15 residues. V was trimmed by 3 bases and J by 0 bases, leaving 11 bases between them. This chain's CDR3 is CASSFDTVLNTEAFF. In nucleotides, the CDR3 is TGTGCCAGCAGCTTCGATACGGTATTGAACACTGAAGCTTTCTTT.

The V and J genes are TRBV23-1 and TRBJ2-3, with a tentative D call TRBD1 (6 bases). TRBV23-1 has ORF status, its function being uncertain. V was clipped by 8 bases and J by 4 bases, with 19 bases between them. This CDR3 is built from 15 residues. The CDR3 DNA reads as TGCGCCAGCGGAAAGGACAGCCGCGTCCCAGATACGCAGTATTTT. Amino acid sequence: CASGKDSRVPDTQYF.

This clone was seen more than once but under ten times. The genes are TRBV2 and TRBJ1-2; 9 nucleotides agree with TRBD1. Per the germline V gene, CDR1 is SNHLY and CDR2 is FYNNEI. Unmatched junction bases numbered 8, after V lost 7 bases and J lost 5 bases. The CDR3 is 14 residues long. The CDR3 here is CASNFDRGGYGYTF. The CDR3 nucleotides read TGTGCCAGCAATTTCGACAGGGGGGGATATGGCTACACCTTC.

The J gene is TRBJ2-2, the V gene TRBV6-4, with 14 nucleotides matching TRBD2. Per the germline V gene, CDR1 is MRHNA and CDR2 is SNTAGT. The CDR3 runs to 17 residues. J was trimmed by 4 bases and V by 5 bases; bases with no gene match: 6. The CDR3 coding sequence is TGTGCCAGCAGTAGACTAGCGGGAGGGCAAAGCACCGGGGAGCTGTTTTTT. Amino acids: CASSRLAGGQSTGELFF.

This chain connects TRBV6-6 to TRBJ2-1; 11 nucleotides line up with TRBD2. This CDR3 is built from 16 residues. CDR1 is MNHNY and CDR2 is SVGAGI in the germline V gene (reference sequence). After removal of 6 bases from V and 6 bases from J, the junction contained 10 bases not matched to a gene. CDR3 in DNA: TGTGCCAGCAGCCAGGGGCTAGCGGGAGGTGGCAATGAGCAGTTCTTC. Protein product: CASSQGLAGGGNEQFF.

This clone was counted once. The genes are TRBV5-6 and TRBJ2-3; no clear D gene. The CDR3 is 14 amino acids. The V end was cut by 4 bases, the J end by 4 bases, with 13 bases between. Germline CDR1 reads SGHDT; CDR2 reads YYEEEE. The CDR3 DNA follows: TGTGCCAGCAGCCCAACCCCCTCGGCAGATACGCAGTATTTT. Encoded protein: CASSPTPSADTQYF.

This sequence joins TRBV19 and TRBJ2-1; D perhaps matches TRBD2 (5 bases). This CDR3 is built from 14 residues. V was pared by 4 bases and J by 4 bases, with 11 bases between. CDR1 and CDR2 from the germline V gene are LNHDA and SQIVND (reference sequence). CDR3: CASSRLATYNEQFF. The CDR3, as DNA: TGTGCCAGTAGTAGGTTAGCGACGTACAATGAGCAGTTCTTC. The full variable domain, completed using reference TRBV19 and TRBJ2-1, is DGGITQSPKYLFRKEGQNVTLSCEQNLNHDAMYWYRQDPGQGLRLIYYSQIVNDFQKGDIAEGYSVSREKKESFPLTVTSAQKNPTAFYLCASSRLATYNEQFFGPGTRLTVL.

This sequence joins TRBV4-3 and TRBJ2-4, with D possibly being TRBD1 (5 bases). CDR1 is LGHNA and CDR2 is YSLEER in the germline V gene. V lost 0 bases to trimming and J lost 7 bases, with 16 bases between them. This CDR3 has 16 residues. The CDR3 loop is CASSQDGAARGNIQYF. The CDR3 coding sequence is TGCGCCAGCAGCCAAGATGGGGCAGCGCGAGGCAACATTCAGTACTTC.

The V and J genes are TRBV6-1 and TRBJ1-2, with a tentative D call TRBD1 (6 bases). CDR1 is MNHNS and CDR2 is SASEGT in the germline V gene. The CDR3 sequence is 16 residues long. V lost 2 bases, J lost 4 bases, and 17 bases lay in between. The CDR3 here is CASSERLQAGVYGYTF. The CDR3 nucleotides are TGTGCCAGCAGTGAACGTCTCCAGGCAGGGGTCTATGGCTACACCTTC.